The source of this TCR beta chain is a study of CD8 T cells in Susac syndrome. RNA totalling roughly 0.5 to 1 ug underwent reverse transcription with random hexamers. MiXCR, run by TCRdb on the immunoSEQ multiplex PCR reads, gives a single entry per CDR3 protein. Among 100,000 to 150,000 distinct CDR3 sequences, approximately 94% were seen once, and the ten largest hold about 0.098%. Germline CDR1 and CDR2: MNHNY and SVGAGI (reference sequence). With V trimmed by 4 bases and J by 1 base, 2 bases remained unmatched. The CDR3 covers 16 residues. The sample was CD4+ T cells from PBMCs. This TCR was sampled from a human donor in good health. The J gene is TRBJ2-5, the V gene TRBV6-6; 14 positions match TRBD2. Here the CDR3 reads CASSWGLAGAQETQYF. Here the CDR3 DNA reads TGTGCCAGCAGTTGGGGACTAGCGGGAGCCCAAGAGACCCAGTACTTC.